This TCR beta chain was observed in a study of T cells in Graves' hyperthyroidism and ophthalmopathy. This clonotype was counted ten times or more. V shed 6 bases and J 3 bases; nucleotides not matched to a gene: 7. CDR3 length equals 14 residues. Germline CDR1 reads DFQATT; CDR2 reads SNEGSKA (reference sequence). RNA transcripts served as the template for amplifying TCR beta CDR3 regions. A first-round RT-PCR of the TCR CDR3 used the HTBI primer set. TCRdb re-derived calls from the multiplex PCR reads in MiXCR, one entry per CDR3 protein. The sample consists of 250,000 or so distinct CDR3 sequences, just over 14% of them appearing once.

Input material: blood. The receptor's source is a woman in her forties with Graves' hyperthyroidism that later progressed to Graves' ophthalmopathy. This chain joins TRBV20-1 and TRBJ2-7; 11 nucleotides line up with TRBD2. The CDR3 DNA follows: TGCAGTGCCAGAACTAGCGGGGGACTCTACGAGCAGTACTTC. Translated: CSARTSGGLYEQYF.